This T cell receptor beta chain was recorded in a study of T-cell reconstitution after alpha-beta-depleted transplantation in children. Unique molecular identifiers were used to barcode this TCRbeta library. Each CDR3 protein gets one entry after TCRdb re-called the PCR reads with MiXCR. The table shows over 450,000 distinct CDR3 sequences, with approximately 10% occurring only once. Trimming shortened V by 2 bases and J by 7 bases, and 11 bases separated the two germline ends. This CDR3 region has 13 residues. This clonotype was observed many times. The chain links TRBV12-3 or TRBV12-4 to TRBJ1-2; D uncertain. The TCR was taken from a child between 2 and 9 years old with inherited bone marrow failure, due to receive a stem cell transplant. The sample consisted of PBMCs, taken before TCRalphabeta/CD19-depleted stem cell transplant. The CDR3 region has the DNA TGTGCCAGCAGTTTACTCAGCCCGGGTGGCTACACCTTC. Protein sequence: CASSLLSPGGYTF.